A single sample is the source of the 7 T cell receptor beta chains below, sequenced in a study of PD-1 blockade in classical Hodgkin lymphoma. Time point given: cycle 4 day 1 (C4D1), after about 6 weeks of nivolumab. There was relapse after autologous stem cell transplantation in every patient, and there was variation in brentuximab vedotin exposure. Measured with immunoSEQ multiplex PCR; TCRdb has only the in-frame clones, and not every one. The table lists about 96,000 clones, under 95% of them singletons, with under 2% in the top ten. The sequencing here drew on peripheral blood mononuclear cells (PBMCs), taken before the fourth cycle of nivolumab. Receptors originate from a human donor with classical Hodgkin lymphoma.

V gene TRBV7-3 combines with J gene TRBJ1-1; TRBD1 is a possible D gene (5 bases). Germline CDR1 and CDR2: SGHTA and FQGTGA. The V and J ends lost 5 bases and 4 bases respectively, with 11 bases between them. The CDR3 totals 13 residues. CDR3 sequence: CASSHTTVTEAFF. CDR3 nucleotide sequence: TGTGCCAGCAGCCATACGACAGTCACTGAAGCTTTCTTT.

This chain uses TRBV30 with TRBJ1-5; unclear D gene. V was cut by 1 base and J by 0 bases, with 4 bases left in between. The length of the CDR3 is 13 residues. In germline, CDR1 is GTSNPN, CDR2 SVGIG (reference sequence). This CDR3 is CAWSGDSNQPQHF. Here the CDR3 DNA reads TGTGCCTGGAGTGGGGATAGCAATCAGCCCCAGCATTTT. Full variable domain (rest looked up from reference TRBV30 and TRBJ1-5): SQTIHQWPATLVQPVGSPLSLECTVEGTSNPNLYWYRQAAGRGLQLLFYSVGIGQISSEVPQNLSASRPQDRQFILSSKKLLLSDSGFYLCAWSGDSNQPQHFGDGTRLSIL.

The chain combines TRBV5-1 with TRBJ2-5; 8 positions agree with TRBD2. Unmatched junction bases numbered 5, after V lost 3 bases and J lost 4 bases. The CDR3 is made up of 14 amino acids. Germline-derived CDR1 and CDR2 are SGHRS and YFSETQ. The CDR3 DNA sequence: TGCGCCAGCAGCTCCGGGACTAGAGGAGAGACCCAGTACTTC. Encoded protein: CASSSGTRGETQYF.

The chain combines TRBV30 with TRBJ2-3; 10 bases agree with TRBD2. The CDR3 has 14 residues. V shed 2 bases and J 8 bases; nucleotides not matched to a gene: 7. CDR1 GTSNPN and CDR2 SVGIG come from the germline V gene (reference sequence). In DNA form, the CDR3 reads TGTGCCTGGAGTCTGGGGCTAGCGGGAGTTACGCAGTATTTT. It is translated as CAWSLGLAGVTQYF.

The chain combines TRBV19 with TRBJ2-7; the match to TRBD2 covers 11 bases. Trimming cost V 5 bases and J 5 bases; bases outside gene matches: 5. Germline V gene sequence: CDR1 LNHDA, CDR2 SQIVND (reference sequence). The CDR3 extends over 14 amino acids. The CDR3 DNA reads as TGTGCCAGTAGTTCGGTAGCGGGAGGGAACGAGCAGTACTTC. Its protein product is CASSSVAGGNEQYF.

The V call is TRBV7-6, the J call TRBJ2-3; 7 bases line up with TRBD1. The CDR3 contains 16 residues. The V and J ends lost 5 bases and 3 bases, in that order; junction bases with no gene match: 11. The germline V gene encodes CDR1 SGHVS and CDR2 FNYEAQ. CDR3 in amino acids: CASSQGQGGATDTQYF. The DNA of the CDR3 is TGTGCCAGCAGCCAGGGGCAAGGGGGCGCGACAGATACGCAGTATTTT. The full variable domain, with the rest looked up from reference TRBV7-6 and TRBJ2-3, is GAGVSQSPRYKVTKRGQDVALRCDPISGHVSLYWYRQALGQGPEFLTYFNYEAQQDKSGLPNDRFSAERPEGSISTLTIQRTEQRDSAMYRCASSQGQGGATDTQYFGPGTRLTVL.

The CDR3 protein is CASSWRGPISGNTIYF. For the CDR3, the DNA is TGTGCCAGCAGTTGGAGGGGGCCTATCTCTGGAAACACCATATATTTT. J is TRBJ1-3 and V is TRBV28, with 7 bases aligning to TRBD1. V shed 4 bases, J shed 0 bases, and the junction held 6 bases outside the gene matches. The CDR3 extends over 16 amino acids. From germline, CDR1 is MDHEN and CDR2 SYDVKM.